A selection of T cell receptor beta chains follows, all from one sample in a study of radiation and T cells in renal cell carcinoma. Data came from immunoSEQ multiplex PCR; TCRdb stores just in-frame clones and leaves some out. The sample contains approximately 83,000 clones, approximately 86% of which appear only once. Sequences were derived from blood, sampled from a patient whose treatment included radiotherapy and nephrectomy. The source is a man in his fifties or sixties with renal cell carcinoma. CDR3s include the opening cysteine and the closing phenylalanine or tryptophan. D genes are given only for firm matches. For some rows the clone size is stated as once, few or many, or as a class when expanded; others skip it.

J	D	size	V	CDR3
TRBJ1-2	TRBD1	.	TRBV18	CASSSAVPGQKNGYTF
TRBJ2-3	TRBD1	.	TRBV7-9	CASIPGTGGSDTQYF
TRBJ1-2	TRBD1	.	TRBV13	CASSLGQGADGYTF
TRBJ2-1	.	.	TRBV6-6	CASSNFVSYNEQFF
TRBJ2-1	.	.	TRBV27	CASIKETGSYNEQFF
TRBJ2-1	.	.	TRBV5-1	CASSDKSSYNEQFF
TRBJ2-2	.	.	TRBV6-5	CASSYFRTGELFF
TRBJ2-3	TRBD2	.	TRBV6-6	CASSVAGSDTQYF
TRBJ1-2	.	.	TRBV11-2	CASSLGGAATYGYTF
TRBJ2-5	TRBD2	.	TRBV7-2	CASSPPLAVTVETQYF
TRBJ1-4	.	.	TRBV2	CASRRTASIVEKLFF
TRBJ2-7	.	.	TRBV4-2	CASSQEVDYEQYF
TRBJ2-3	.	.	TRBV27	CASRMGGLTTQYF
TRBJ1-4	.	.	TRBV6-1	CASTISGIREKLFF
TRBJ2-7	.	.	TRBV27	CASRTLLGEYEQYF
TRBJ2-3	.	.	TRBV11-2	CASSLVARNTQYF
TRBJ2-6	.	once	TRBV21-1	CASSKTSGVCGANVLTF
TRBJ1-5	TRBD1	few	TRBV2	CASRGQSNQPQHF
TRBJ2-7	.	.	TRBV10-2	CASSGSVAGGSPYF
TRBJ2-7	.	.	TRBV7-2	CASSRDFPYEQYF
TRBJ2-7	TRBD1	.	TRBV28	CASSVPTGVDEQYF
TRBJ2-5	.	.	TRBV2	CASSEASWGTQYF
TRBJ2-3	.	.	TRBV30	CAWSVRGKSSDTQYF
TRBJ1-2	.	.	TRBV14	CASSPGDWGYTF
TRBJ2-7	.	once	TRBV28	CASSFWSSYEQYF
TRBJ2-2	.	.	TRBV6-6	CASSYPMSGRTGELFF
TRBJ2-7	.	.	TRBV28	CASSQITTYEQYF
TRBJ1-5	.	.	TRBV19	CASSPPFDRGLYSNQPQHF
TRBJ2-7	.	.	TRBV10-3	CAISVGMFYEQYF
TRBJ2-7	TRBD1	.	TRBV19	CASRTGAAYPYEQYF
TRBJ2-6	TRBD2	once	TRBV2	CATSGLAGAKTGANVLTF
TRBJ1-5	.	.	TRBV2	CASSDSDNQPQHF
TRBJ2-7	.	once	TRBV9	CASSPAGNANEQYF
TRBJ1-3	.	.	TRBV7-2	CASSPSGAGNTIYF
TRBJ2-2	.	.	TRBV7-9	CASDSRQARTGELFF
TRBJ2-5	TRBD2	once	TRBV5-6	CASSGGRWKTQYF
TRBJ2-1	TRBD2	.	TRBV5-1	CASSLTAGGSGYNEQFF